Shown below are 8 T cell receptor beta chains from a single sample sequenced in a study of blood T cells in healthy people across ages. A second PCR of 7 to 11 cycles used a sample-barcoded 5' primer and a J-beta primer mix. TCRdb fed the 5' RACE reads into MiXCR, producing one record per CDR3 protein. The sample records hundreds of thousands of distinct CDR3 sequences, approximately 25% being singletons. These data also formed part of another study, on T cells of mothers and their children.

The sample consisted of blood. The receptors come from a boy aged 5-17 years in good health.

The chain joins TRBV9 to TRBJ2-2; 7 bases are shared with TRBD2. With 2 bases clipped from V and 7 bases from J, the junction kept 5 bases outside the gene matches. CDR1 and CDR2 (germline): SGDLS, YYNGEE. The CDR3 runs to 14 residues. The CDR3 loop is CASSVGEGVGELFF. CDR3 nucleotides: TGTGCCAGCAGCGTGGGGGAGGGCGTCGGGGAGCTGTTTTTT.

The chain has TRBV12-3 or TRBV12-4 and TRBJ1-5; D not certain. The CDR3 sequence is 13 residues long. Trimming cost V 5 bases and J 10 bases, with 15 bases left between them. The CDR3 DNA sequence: TGTGCCAGCAGTCTCTCTGGTGGGCACCCCCAGCATTTT. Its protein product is CASSLSGGHPQHF.

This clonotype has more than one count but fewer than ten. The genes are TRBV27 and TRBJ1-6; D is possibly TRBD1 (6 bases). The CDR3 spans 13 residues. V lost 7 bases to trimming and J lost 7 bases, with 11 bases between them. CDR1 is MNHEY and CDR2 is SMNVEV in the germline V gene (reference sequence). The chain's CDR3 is CASKTGGNSPLHF. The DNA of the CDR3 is TGTGCCAGCAAGACCGGGGGCAATTCACCCCTCCACTTT.

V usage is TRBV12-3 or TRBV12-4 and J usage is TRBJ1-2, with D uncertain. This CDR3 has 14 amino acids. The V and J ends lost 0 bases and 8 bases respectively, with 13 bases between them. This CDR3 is CASSLALDGRGYTF. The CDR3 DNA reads TGTGCCAGCAGTTTAGCGCTCGACGGACGAGGCTACACCTTC.

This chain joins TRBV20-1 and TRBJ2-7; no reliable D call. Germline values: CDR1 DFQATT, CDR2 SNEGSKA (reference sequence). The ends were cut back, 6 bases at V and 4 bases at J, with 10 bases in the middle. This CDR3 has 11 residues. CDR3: CSAGWAYEQYF. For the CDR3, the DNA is TGCAGTGCGGGTTGGGCGTACGAGCAGTACTTC.

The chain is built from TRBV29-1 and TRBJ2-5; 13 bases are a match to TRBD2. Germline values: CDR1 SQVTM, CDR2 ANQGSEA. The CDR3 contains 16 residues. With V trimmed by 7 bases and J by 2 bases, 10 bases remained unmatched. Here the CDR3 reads CSAARTSGSGQETQYF. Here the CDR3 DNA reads TGCAGCGCCGCACGGACTAGCGGGAGTGGGCAAGAGACCCAGTACTTC.

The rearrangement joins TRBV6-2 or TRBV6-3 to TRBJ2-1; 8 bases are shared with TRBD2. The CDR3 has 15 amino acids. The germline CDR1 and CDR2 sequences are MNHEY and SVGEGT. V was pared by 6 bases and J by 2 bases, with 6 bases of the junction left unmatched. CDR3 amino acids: CASSLTSGAYNEQFF. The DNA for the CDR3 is TGTGCCAGCAGCTTAACTAGCGGAGCCTACAATGAGCAGTTCTTC.

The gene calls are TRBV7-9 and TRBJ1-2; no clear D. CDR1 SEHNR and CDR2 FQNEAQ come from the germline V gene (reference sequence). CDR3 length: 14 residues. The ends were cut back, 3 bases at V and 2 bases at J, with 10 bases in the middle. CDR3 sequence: CASSFPGDNYGYTF. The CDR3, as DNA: TGTGCCAGCAGCTTTCCGGGAGACAACTATGGCTACACCTTC.